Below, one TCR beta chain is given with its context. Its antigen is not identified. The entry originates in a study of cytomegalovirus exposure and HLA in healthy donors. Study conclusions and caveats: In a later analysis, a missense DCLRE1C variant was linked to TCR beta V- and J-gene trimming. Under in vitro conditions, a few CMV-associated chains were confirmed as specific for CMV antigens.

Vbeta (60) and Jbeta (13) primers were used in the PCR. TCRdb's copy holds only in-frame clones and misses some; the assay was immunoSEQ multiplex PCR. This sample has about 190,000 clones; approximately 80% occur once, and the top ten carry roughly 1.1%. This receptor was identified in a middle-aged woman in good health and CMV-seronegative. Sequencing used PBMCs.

For the CDR3, the DNA is TGTGCCAGCAGTCCGCCTCGACAGATGAACACTGAAGCTTTCTTT. Its translation: CASSPPRQMNTEAFF. V usage is TRBV28 and J usage is TRBJ1-1, with D possibly TRBD1 on 5 matching bases. Trimming took 5 bases from V and 0 from J, leaving 13 bases between them. The germline V gene has CDR1 MDHEN and CDR2 SYDVKM. This CDR3 spans 15 amino acids.